The clone carrying this T cell receptor beta chain was seen once. Original methodology: Cell counts per sample came from amplifying reference gene primers. TCRdb's table, derived via immunoSEQ multiplex PCR, lists solely in-frame clones and lacks some. The V and J calls and clone size were taken over from that table, and D and trimming were inferred from the DNA. The table lists about 44,000 clones, roughly four fifths of them singletons, with 35% to 50% in the top ten. The entry originates in a study of blood T cell repertoires in COVID-19. Study overall: Nucleic acid was either cDNA or gDNA, and it came from T cells, B-cell-depleted T cells, or PBMCs.

This CDR3 is 15 amino acids long. The V end lost 4 bases, the J end lost 1 base, and 13 bases lay between the germline ends. Germline V gives CDR1 MDHEN, CDR2 SYDVKM. Specimen: peripheral blood. The chain couples TRBV28 to TRBJ2-5; D is perhaps TRBD1 (5 bases). The sequence came from a human donor in a cohort sampled during active COVID-19. This chain's CDR3 is CASSSGRARQETQYF. The DNA for the CDR3 is TGTGCCAGCAGTTCGGGCAGGGCTCGCCAAGAGACCCAGTACTTC.